This T cell receptor beta chain was sequenced during a study of blood T cell repertoires in COVID-19. The overall study: Samples taken during acute and convalescent COVID-19 were collected in the United States, Italy and Spain. PBMCs, B-cell-depleted T cells, or T cells provided the cDNA or gDNA that made up the material.

The CDR3 loop spans 14 amino acids. Trimming took 5 bases from V and 4 from J; bases not matched to a gene: 6. CDR1 is GTSNPN and CDR2 is SVGIG in the germline V gene (reference sequence). Sequenced by immunoSEQ multiplex PCR; TCRdb stores in-frame clones only, minus some. The sample yields approximately 94,000 clones, 70% to 90% seen once. The clonotype was recovered from a human donor in a cohort sampled during active COVID-19. The material sequenced was peripheral blood. The V and J genes are TRBV30 and TRBJ1-5; the match to TRBD1 covers 9 bases. CDR3 in DNA: TGTGCCTGGGGGACAGGGAAAGAGAATCAGCCCCAGCATTTT. Translated, it gives CAWGTGKENQPQHF.